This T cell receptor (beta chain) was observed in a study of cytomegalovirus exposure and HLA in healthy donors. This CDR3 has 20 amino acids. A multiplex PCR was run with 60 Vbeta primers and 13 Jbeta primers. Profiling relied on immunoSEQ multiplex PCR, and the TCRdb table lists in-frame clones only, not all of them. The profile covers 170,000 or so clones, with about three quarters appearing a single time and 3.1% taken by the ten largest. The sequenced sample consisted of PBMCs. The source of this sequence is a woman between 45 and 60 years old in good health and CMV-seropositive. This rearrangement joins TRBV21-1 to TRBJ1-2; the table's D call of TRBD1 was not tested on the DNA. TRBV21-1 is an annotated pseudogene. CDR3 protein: CASSKPSSPGQSSANYGYTF. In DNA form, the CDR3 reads TGTGCCAGCAGCAAACCTTCAAGTCCGGGACAGAGTTCGGCTAACTATGGCTACACCTTC.